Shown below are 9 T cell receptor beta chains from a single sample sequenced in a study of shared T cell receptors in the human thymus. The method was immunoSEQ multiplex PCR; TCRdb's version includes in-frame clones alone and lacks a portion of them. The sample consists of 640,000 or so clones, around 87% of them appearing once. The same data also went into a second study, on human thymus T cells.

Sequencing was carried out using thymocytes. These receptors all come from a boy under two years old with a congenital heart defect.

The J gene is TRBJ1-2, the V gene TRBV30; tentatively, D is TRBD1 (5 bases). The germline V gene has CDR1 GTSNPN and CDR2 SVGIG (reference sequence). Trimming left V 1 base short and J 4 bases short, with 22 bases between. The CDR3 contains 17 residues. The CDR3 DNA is TGTGCCTGGAGTGCCTTGCGGCAGGCAGGGTCTATCTATGGCTACACCTTC. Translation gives CAWSALRQAGSIYGYTF.

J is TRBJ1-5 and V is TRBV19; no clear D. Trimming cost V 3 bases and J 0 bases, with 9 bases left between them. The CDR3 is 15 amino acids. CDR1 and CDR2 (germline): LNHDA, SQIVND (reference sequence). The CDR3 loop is CASSIRVYSNQPQHF. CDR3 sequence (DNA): TGTGCCAGTAGTATCCGGGTCTATAGCAATCAGCCCCAGCATTTT.

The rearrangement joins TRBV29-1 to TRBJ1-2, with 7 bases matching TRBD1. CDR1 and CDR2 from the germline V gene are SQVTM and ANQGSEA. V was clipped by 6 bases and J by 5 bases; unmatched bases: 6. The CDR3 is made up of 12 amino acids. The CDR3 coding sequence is TGCAGCGTCGGGACAGCCCGTTATGGCTACACCTTC. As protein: CSVGTARYGYTF.

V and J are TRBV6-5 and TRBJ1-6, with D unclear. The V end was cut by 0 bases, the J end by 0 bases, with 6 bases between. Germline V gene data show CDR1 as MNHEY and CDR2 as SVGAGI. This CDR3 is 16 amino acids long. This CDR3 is CASSYSFSSYNSPLHF. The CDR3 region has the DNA TGTGCCAGCAGTTACTCGTTCAGCTCCTATAATTCACCCCTCCACTTT.

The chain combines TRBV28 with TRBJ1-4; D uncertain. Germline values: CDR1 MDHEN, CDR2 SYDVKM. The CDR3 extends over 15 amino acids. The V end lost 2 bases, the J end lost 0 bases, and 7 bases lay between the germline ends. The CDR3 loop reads CASSLRRATNEKLFF. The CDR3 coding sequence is TGTGCCAGCAGTTTACGACGGGCAACTAATGAAAAACTGTTTTTT.

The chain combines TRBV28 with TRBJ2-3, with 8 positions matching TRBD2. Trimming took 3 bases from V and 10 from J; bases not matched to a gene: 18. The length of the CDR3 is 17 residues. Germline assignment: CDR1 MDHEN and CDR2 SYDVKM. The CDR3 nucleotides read TGTGCCAGCAGTTTCGGGGGACTAGAGTCCTCCTCCCTGGCGCAGTATTTT. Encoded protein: CASSFGGLESSSLAQYF.

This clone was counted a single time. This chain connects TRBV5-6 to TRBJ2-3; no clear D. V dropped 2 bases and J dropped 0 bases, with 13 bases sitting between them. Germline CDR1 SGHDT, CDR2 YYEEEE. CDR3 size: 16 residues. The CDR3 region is CASSLLPRGSTDTQYF. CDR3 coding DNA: TGTGCCAGCAGCTTACTGCCGCGCGGTAGCACAGATACGCAGTATTTT.

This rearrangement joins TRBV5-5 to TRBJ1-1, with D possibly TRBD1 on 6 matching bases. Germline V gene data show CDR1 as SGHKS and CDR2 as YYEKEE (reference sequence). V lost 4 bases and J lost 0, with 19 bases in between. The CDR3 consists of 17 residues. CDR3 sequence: CASSPLPTGRLNTEAFF. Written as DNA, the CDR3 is TGTGCCAGCAGCCCCCTCCCGACAGGAAGGTTGAACACTGAAGCTTTCTTT.

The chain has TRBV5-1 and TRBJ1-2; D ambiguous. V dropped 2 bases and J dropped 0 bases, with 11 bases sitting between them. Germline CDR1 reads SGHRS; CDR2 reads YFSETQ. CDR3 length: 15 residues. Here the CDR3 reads CASSLSPTSNYGYTF. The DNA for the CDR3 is TGCGCCAGCAGCTTATCACCTACCTCTAACTATGGCTACACCTTC. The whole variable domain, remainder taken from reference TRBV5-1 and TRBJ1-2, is KAGVTQTPRYLIKTRGQQVTLSCSPISGHRSVSWYQQTPGQGLQFLFEYFSETQRNKGNFPGRFSGRQFSNSRSEMNVSTLELGDSALYLCASSLSPTSNYGYTFGSGTRLTVV.